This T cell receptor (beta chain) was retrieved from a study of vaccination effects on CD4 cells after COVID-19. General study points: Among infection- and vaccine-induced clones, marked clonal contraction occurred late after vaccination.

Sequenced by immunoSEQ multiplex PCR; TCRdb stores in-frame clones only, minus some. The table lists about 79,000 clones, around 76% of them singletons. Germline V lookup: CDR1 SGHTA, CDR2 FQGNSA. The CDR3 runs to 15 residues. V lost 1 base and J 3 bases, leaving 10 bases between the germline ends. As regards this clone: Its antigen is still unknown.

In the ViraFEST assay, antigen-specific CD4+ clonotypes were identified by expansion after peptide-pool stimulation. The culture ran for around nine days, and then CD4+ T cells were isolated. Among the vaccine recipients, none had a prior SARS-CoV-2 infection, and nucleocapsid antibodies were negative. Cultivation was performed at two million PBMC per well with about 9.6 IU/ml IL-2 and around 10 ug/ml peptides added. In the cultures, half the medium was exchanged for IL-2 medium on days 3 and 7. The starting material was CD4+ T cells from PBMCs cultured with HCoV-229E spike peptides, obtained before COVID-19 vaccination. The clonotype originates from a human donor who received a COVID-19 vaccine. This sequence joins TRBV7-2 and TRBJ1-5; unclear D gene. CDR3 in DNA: TGTGCCAGCAGCTTAGAGCGAGGCTCCAATCAGCCCCAGCATTTT. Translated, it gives CASSLERGSNQPQHF.